A single sample gave rise to the 22 T cell receptor beta chains below, sequenced in a study of cytomegalovirus exposure and HLA in healthy donors. PCR used 60 Vbeta primers and 13 Jbeta primers. Produced via immunoSEQ multiplex PCR; TCRdb's table is partial and in-frame only. The sample has roughly 120,000 clones. The sequencing sample was made of PBMCs. The receptors stem from a man younger than 45 in good health and CMV-seronegative.

The gene calls are TRBV15 and TRBJ2-5, with a possible D match to TRBD2 (5 bases). Germline CDR1 LNHNV, CDR2 YYDKDF (reference sequence). The V gene lost 0 bases and the J gene lost 3 bases, with 5 bases spanning the gap. This CDR3 region has 13 residues. DNA of the CDR3: TGTGCCACCAGCAGAGAGCGGGAAGAGACCCAGTACTTC. Amino acid sequence: CATSREREETQYF.

V and J are TRBV2 and TRBJ1-6; D unresolved. There are 13 residues in the CDR3. With 3 bases removed from V and 9 bases from J, the gap between germline ends came to 9 bases. The germline gives CDR1 SNHLY, CDR2 FYNNEI. DNA of the CDR3: TGTGCCAGCAGTGAGGTCGTAGCTTCACCCCTCCACTTT. It yields the protein CASSEVVASPLHF.

The chain uses TRBV30 and TRBJ1-2, with 9 bases identical to TRBD1. The trim removed 1 base at V and 8 bases at J, leaving 14 bases unmatched. This CDR3 has 16 amino acids. CDR1 GTSNPN and CDR2 SVGIG come from the germline V gene (reference sequence). The CDR3 loop reads CAWSGRQGELFGGYTF. DNA of the CDR3: TGTGCCTGGAGTGGGAGACAGGGGGAATTGTTCGGGGGCTACACCTTC.

This chain uses TRBV5-6 with TRBJ2-4; D not certain. The CDR3 runs 15 residues. Per germline, CDR1 SGHDT and CDR2 YYEEEE. Trimming took off 0 bases at V and 0 bases at J, with 7 bases between the two ends. The CDR3 coding sequence is TGTGCCAGCAGCTTGGAGAGGTTAGCCAAAAACATTCAGTACTTC. This translates into CASSLERLAKNIQYF.

This sequence joins TRBV25-1 and TRBJ1-1; a weak D match, TRBD1 (6 bases). This CDR3 is built from 12 residues. The V gene lost 1 base and the J gene lost 9 bases, with 9 bases spanning the gap. The V gene's germline CDR1 is MGHDK and CDR2 SYGVNS. The CDR3 DNA reads as TGTGCCAGCAGTGAATTGGGGACACAAGCTTTCTTT. It translates to CASSELGTQAFF.

As regards this clone: Germline and junction disagree at one end, which may indicate a read error. The chain uses TRBV7-7 and TRBJ2-3; TRBD2 matches at 9 bases. The germline gives CDR1 SSHAT, CDR2 FNYEAQ (reference sequence). There are 16 residues in the CDR3. The CDR3 sequence is CASSLGLAGTTDTQYF. For the CDR3, the DNA is TGTGCTAGCAGCTTAGGGCTAGCGGGGACCACAGATACGCAGTATTTT. Supplemented by reference TRBV7-7 and TRBJ2-3, the full variable domain reads GAGVSQSPRYKVTKRGQDVTLRCDPISSHATLYWYQQALGQGPEFLTYFNYEAQPDKSGLPSDRFSAERPEGSISTLTIQRTEQRDSAMYRCASSLGLAGTTDTQYFGPGTRLTVL.

The chain employs TRBV6-6 and TRBJ2-1; tentative D call: TRBD2 (6 bases). V lost 10 bases, J lost 0 bases, and 16 bases lay in between. Looked up from germline, CDR1 is MNHNY and CDR2 is SVGAGI (reference sequence). The CDR3 covers 15 residues. CDR3 amino acids: CATAAGPSSYNEQFF. For the CDR3, the DNA is TGTGCCACCGCAGCGGGCCCGAGCTCCTACAATGAGCAGTTCTTC.

The chain joins TRBV2 to TRBJ2-1, with D perhaps matching TRBD1 (5 bases). The CDR3 runs to 14 residues. V lost 0 bases and J 7 bases, leaving 10 bases between the germline ends. The V gene's germline CDR1 is SNHLY and CDR2 FYNNEI. The CDR3 reads CASSEALRQNEQFF. The CDR3 nucleotides read TGTGCCAGCAGTGAAGCGCTTCGACAGAATGAGCAGTTCTTC.

The rearrangement joins TRBV2 to TRBJ1-1; 10 positions match TRBD1. The CDR3 extends over 14 amino acids. Germline V lookup: CDR1 SNHLY, CDR2 FYNNEI. Trimming at V came to 4 bases and at J to 2 bases, leaving 1 base not matched to a gene. Here the CDR3 reads CASSGTGGNTEAFF. In nucleotides, the CDR3 is TGTGCCAGCAGTGGGACAGGGGGAAACACTGAAGCTTTCTTT.

The chain carries TRBV18 and TRBJ2-2; D is undetermined. The CDR3 is made up of 16 amino acids. CDR1 is KGHSH, CDR2 LQKENI, per germline. V was trimmed by 3 bases and J by 3 bases, leaving 14 bases between them. CDR3 sequence: CASSPRGGSHTGELFF. CDR3 nucleotide sequence: TGTGCCAGCTCACCGCGCGGTGGTAGCCACACCGGGGAGCTGTTTTTT.

This chain uses TRBV10-3 with TRBJ2-7; 9 positions match TRBD1. V gave up 6 bases and J gave up 5 bases; unmatched junction bases: 5. The germline V gene encodes CDR1 ENHRY and CDR2 SYGVKD. The length of the CDR3 is 13 residues. CDR3 DNA: TGTGCCATCAGCCGGGACAGGGACAACGAGCAGTACTTC. Translated: CAISRDRDNEQYF.

V usage is TRBV11-1 and J usage is TRBJ2-3, with TRBD2 matching 11 bases. The CDR3 runs to 16 residues. The germline CDR1 and CDR2 sequences are SGHAT and FQDESV (reference sequence). Losses at the gene ends were 5 bases for V and 5 bases for J; bases not matched to a gene: 9. The CDR3 sequence: CASSTVAGGPGDTQYF. Here the CDR3 DNA reads TGTGCCAGCAGCACGGTAGCGGGAGGGCCGGGAGATACGCAGTATTTT.

J is TRBJ1-3 and V is TRBV7-9; perhaps TRBD1 as D (6 bases). In germline, CDR1 is SEHNR, CDR2 FQNEAQ (reference sequence). V dropped 11 bases and J dropped 5 bases, with 28 bases sitting between them. The CDR3 extends over 17 amino acids. The CDR3 DNA reads as TGTGCCCTCGGACAGCATCGAATCAGTAAGGAGAGAAACACCATATATTTT. Its translation is CALGQHRISKERNTIYF.

This rearrangement joins TRBV10-2 to TRBJ1-2; D is unresolved. There are 11 residues in the CDR3. Germline V lookup: CDR1 WSHSY, CDR2 SAAADI. Trimming removed 3 bases at V and 6 bases at J, with 5 bases between. CDR3 sequence: CASSDVDGYTF. Written as DNA, the CDR3 is TGCGCCAGCAGTGATGTAGATGGCTACACCTTC.

With regard to this clone: One end of the junction does not line up with germline, which may come from a read error. V gene TRBV25-1 combines with J gene TRBJ2-7; TRBD2 agrees at 14 bases. The CDR3 loop spans 13 amino acids. From germline, CDR1 is MGHDK and CDR2 SYGVNS. DNA of the CDR3: TGTGCCAGCAGTGAGGGACTAGCGGGGGTATTCGACTTC. This sequence encodes CASSEGLAGVFDF.

This sequence joins TRBV7-6 and TRBJ2-7; D possibly corresponds to TRBD2 (5 bases). The CDR3 totals 15 residues. Trimming took 7 bases from V and 0 from J, leaving 16 bases between them. Per the germline V gene, CDR1 is SGHVS and CDR2 is FNYEAQ. This chain's CDR3 is CASTPGSESSYEQYF. The DNA for the CDR3 is TGTGCCAGCACCCCGGGGAGCGAGTCCTCCTACGAGCAGTACTTC.

The chain carries TRBV29-1 and TRBJ1-2; TRBD1 is a possible D gene (5 bases). This CDR3 is built from 10 residues. The V gene's germline CDR1 is SQVTM and CDR2 ANQGSEA. The CDR3 region is CSVQQDGYTF. The CDR3 DNA sequence: TGCAGTGTTCAACAGGATGGCTACACCTTC. The full variable domain, completed using reference TRBV29-1 and TRBJ1-2, is SAVISQKPSRDICQRGTSLTIQCQVDSQVTMMFWYRQQPGQSLTLIATANQGSEATYESGFVIDKFPISRPNLTFSTLTVSNMSPEDSSIYLCSVQQDGYTFGSGTRLTVV.

J is TRBJ2-7 and V is TRBV5-4; 7 bases agree with TRBD2. With 4 bases clipped from V and 0 bases from J, the junction kept 10 bases outside the gene matches. Germline V gene sequence: CDR1 SGHNT, CDR2 YYREEE (reference sequence). The CDR3 extends over 16 amino acids. In nucleotides, the CDR3 is TGTGCCAGCAGCCCTCGGAGAGGGAGGGACTCCTACGAGCAGTACTTC. This codes for CASSPRRGRDSYEQYF.

This rearrangement joins TRBV18 to TRBJ2-3, with TRBD2 identical over 12 bases. The germline V gene encodes CDR1 KGHSH and CDR2 LQKENI. J lost 5 bases, V lost 4 bases, and 1 base had no gene match. There are 14 residues in the CDR3. As DNA, the CDR3 is TGTGCCAGCTCACAACTAGCGGGAGGAGATACGCAGTATTTT. As protein: CASSQLAGGDTQYF.

This sequence joins TRBV9 and TRBJ2-3; D might be TRBD2 (6 bases). Between the trimmed V and J ends, which lost 0 bases and 7 bases, there was a span of 12 bases. CDR3 length: 14 residues. From germline, CDR1 is SGDLS and CDR2 YYNGEE. CDR3 DNA sequence: TGTGCCAGCAGCGTAGAACTAGGAGGGAATACGCAGTATTTT. Its translation: CASSVELGGNTQYF.

The chain is built from TRBV10-3 and TRBJ2-2; 13 bases are a match to TRBD2. CDR3 size: 17 residues. Germline V CDR1 and CDR2: ENHRY, SYGVKD. The V and J ends lost 0 bases and 6 bases, in that order; junction bases with no gene match: 4. The DNA of the CDR3 is TGTGCCATCAGTGAGTCCCGGACTAGCGGGAGTCCCGGGGAGCTGTTTTTT. This gives the protein CAISESRTSGSPGELFF.

This sequence joins TRBV28 and TRBJ2-7, with 10 bases matching TRBD1. Per the germline V gene, CDR1 is MDHEN and CDR2 is SYDVKM. V lost 6 bases, J lost 3 bases, and 5 bases stayed unmatched. The CDR3 sequence is 14 residues long. The CDR3 coding sequence is TGTGCCAGCAGCCGACAGGGGGCGATCTACGAGCAGTACTTC. As protein: CASSRQGAIYEQYF.